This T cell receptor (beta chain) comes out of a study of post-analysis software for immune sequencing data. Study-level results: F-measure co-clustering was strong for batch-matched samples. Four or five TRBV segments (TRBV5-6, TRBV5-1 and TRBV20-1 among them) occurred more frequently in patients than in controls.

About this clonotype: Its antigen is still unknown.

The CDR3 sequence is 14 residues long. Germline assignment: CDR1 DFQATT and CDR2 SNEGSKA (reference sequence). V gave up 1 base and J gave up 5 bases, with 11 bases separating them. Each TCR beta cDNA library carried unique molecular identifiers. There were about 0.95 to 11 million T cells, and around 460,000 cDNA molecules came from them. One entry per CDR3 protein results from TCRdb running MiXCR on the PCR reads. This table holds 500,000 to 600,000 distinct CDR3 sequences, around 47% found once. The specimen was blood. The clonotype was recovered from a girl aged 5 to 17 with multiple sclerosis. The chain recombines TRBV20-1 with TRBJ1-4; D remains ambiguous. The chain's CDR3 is CSARAGTRNEKLFF. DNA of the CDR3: TGCAGTGCTAGAGCGGGCACACGAAATGAAAAACTGTTTTTT.